The source of this T cell receptor (beta chain) is a study of tumor and adjacent non-tumor tissue in lung cancer. Study background: Each sample yielded 4 million to 5 million productive TCRbeta reads on average.

General observations from the study: Top 100 clones took a larger repertoire share in normal lung. Tumor tissue had significantly higher TCR diversity than normal lung.

RNA was extracted from bulk tissue without any cell sorting. This non-tumor lung sample came from over 3 cm beyond the tumor edge. Between August and November 2014, newly diagnosed, chemotherapy-naive lung cancer patients underwent thoracic surgery in China. This CDR3 is built from 13 residues. Germline lookup yields CDR1 MGHRA and CDR2 YSYEKL. Comments on this clonotype: Its antigen remains unidentified.

A modified ARM-PCR protocol with three rounds of nested PCR amplified TCRbeta. TCRdb called the multiplex PCR reads again in MiXCR, with one record for every CDR3 protein. The repertoire holds under 80,000 distinct CDR3 sequences, with more than 75% as singletons. J is TRBJ1-5 and V is TRBV4-1; D call uncertain. Judging by the DNA end, TRBJ2-3 fits better; the J call may be wrong. This clonotype originated in a man aged 60-69 years with non-small cell lung cancer. Sequencing was performed on distant non-tumor lung tissue. CDR3 nucleotide sequence: TGCGCCAGCAGTCTCGCATGGGGTCAGCCCCAGTATTTT. Its translation: CASSLAWGQPQYF.